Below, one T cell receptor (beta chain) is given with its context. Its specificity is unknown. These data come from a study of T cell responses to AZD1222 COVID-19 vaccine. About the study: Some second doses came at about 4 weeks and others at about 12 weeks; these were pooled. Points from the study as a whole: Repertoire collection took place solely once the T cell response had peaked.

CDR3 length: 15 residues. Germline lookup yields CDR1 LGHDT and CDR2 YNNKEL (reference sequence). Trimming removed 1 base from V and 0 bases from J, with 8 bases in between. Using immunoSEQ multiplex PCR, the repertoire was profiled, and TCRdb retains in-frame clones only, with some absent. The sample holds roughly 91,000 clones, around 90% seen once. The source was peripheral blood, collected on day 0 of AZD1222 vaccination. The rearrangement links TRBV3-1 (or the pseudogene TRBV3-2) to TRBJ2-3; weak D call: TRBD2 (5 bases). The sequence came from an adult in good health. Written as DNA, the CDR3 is TGTGCCAGCAGCCAAGTCAGGACTAGCACAGATACGCAGTATTTT. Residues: CASSQVRTSTDTQYF.